The sequence of this TCR beta chain was determined in a study of glioma-infiltrating T cells after dendritic cell vaccination. Across the whole study: Monocyte-derived dendritic cells, cultured less than 8 days with IL-4 and GM-CSF, were pulsed with autologous tumor lysate.

Up to about 2 ug genomic DNA was used for TCRB CDR3 amplification. Primers: 60 V beta forward and 13 J beta reverse. Sequenced by immunoSEQ multiplex PCR; TCRdb stores in-frame clones only, minus some. Of 50,000 to 60,000 clones listed, about four fifths are singletons. Looked up from germline, CDR1 is SGHNT and CDR2 is YENEEA. After removal of 4 bases from V and 3 bases from J, the junction contained 15 bases not matched to a gene. The CDR3 runs 17 residues. Time point of the sample: after dendritic cell vaccination, including at tumor progression/relapse. The starting material was blood, obtained after dendritic cell vaccination. This TCR derives from a human donor with glioblastoma. V is TRBV11-3 and J is TRBJ2-7, with 7 bases aligning to TRBD2. DNA of the CDR3: TGTGCCAGCAGCTCAATTACGTCCGGGACGGGGGGCTACGAGCAGTACTTC. It translates to CASSSITSGTGGYEQYF. Combining the CDR3 with reference TRBV11-3 and TRBJ2-7 gives the whole variable domain EAGVVQSPRYKIIEKKQPVAFWCNPISGHNTLYWYLQNLGQGPELLIRYENEEAVDDSQLPKDRFSAERLKGVDSTLKIQPAELGDSAVYLCASSSITSGTGGYEQYFGPGTRLTVT.